Detailed here is one T cell receptor (beta chain). What it recognizes is unknown. Profiling relied on immunoSEQ multiplex PCR, and the TCRdb table lists in-frame clones only, not all of them. The sample consists of 2 million to 2.5 million clones, about 92% of them appearing once. This entry is derived from a study of shared clonotypes between healthy human individuals. Across the whole study: Sampling drew on donors who were a couple of women and a few men aged 18 to 49. Study results and caveats: Four donors shared roughly 5% of their naive CD4 clonotypes.

Terminally differentiated effector memory CD45RA+ cells were left out of the naive CD8 fraction, which was CD45RO-negative and positively selected for CCR7. Donors comprised only Caucasian adults living in Nashville, Tennessee. The CDR3 is made up of 13 amino acids. With 0 bases removed from V and 10 bases from J, the gap between germline ends came to 11 bases. Germline V gives CDR1 SGHNT, CDR2 YENEEA. This sequence was found in a man aged 18-30 years in good health. Some clones in this sample may be carry-over from other donors' samples. The chain combines TRBV11-3 with TRBJ2-3; D not certain. Source material: naive CD8+ T cells from PBMCs. The CDR3 nucleotides are TGTGCCAGCAGCTTAGATTTGCGTAATCCGCAGTATTTT. It specifies CASSLDLRNPQYF.